This passage covers 15 T cell receptor beta chains from one sample sequenced in a study of PD-L1 blockade in urothelial cancer. Only in-frame clones appear in the TCRdb table, and some are missing; sequencing was by immunoSEQ multiplex PCR. The table includes some 97,000 clones, roughly nine tenths detected once. The material sequenced was PBMCs, taken around atezolizumab (anti-PD-L1) treatment. The receptors were sampled from a woman older than 75 with urothelial cancer.

The rearrangement joins TRBV5-6 to TRBJ2-1; TRBD1 matches at 9 bases. The germline V gene encodes CDR1 SGHDT and CDR2 YYEEEE. The CDR3 length is 14 residues. Germline trimming cut 3 bases from V and 4 bases from J; bases unmatched to any gene: 2. CDR3 nucleotide sequence: TGTGCCAGCAGCTCGGGACAGGGTTACAATGAGCAGTTCTTC. It is translated as CASSSGQGYNEQFF. Full variable domain (outside the CDR3, taken from reference TRBV5-6 and TRBJ2-1): DAGVTQSPTHLIKTRGQQVTLRCSPKSGHDTVSWYQQALGQGPQFIFQYYEEEERQRGNFPDRFSGHQFPNYSSELNVNALLLGDSALYLCASSSGQGYNEQFFGPGTRLTVL.

This chain joins TRBV18 and TRBJ2-2; D uncertain. This CDR3 has 15 residues. V lost 2 bases and J lost 0, with 7 bases in between. Germline V gives CDR1 KGHSH, CDR2 LQKENI. The CDR3 nucleotides are TGTGCCAGCTCACCAAGGAGCCCGAACACCGGGGAGCTGTTTTTT. Its translation is CASSPRSPNTGELFF.

V is TRBV6-1 and J is TRBJ2-7; 8 nucleotides agree with TRBD1. This CDR3 has 16 amino acids. Germline V gene lookup returns CDR1 MNHNS and CDR2 SASEGT. V lost 2 bases and J lost 2; bases outside the gene matches: 8. The CDR3 bases are TGTGCCAGCAGTGAAAGTGCCAGGGGGCTTCCCTACGAGCAGTACTTC. This encodes CASSESARGLPYEQYF.

The chain recombines TRBV5-1 with TRBJ2-7; 9 bases are a match to TRBD2. V lost 6 bases, J lost 5 bases, and 9 bases stayed unmatched. This CDR3 contains 14 residues. Germline CDR1 reads SGHRS; CDR2 reads YFSETQ. The CDR3 loop reads CASTASGTGDEQYF. Written as DNA, the CDR3 is TGCGCCAGCACAGCTAGCGGGACGGGGGACGAGCAGTACTTC.

V is TRBV10-3 and J is TRBJ2-7, with D possibly TRBD2 on 6 matching bases. CDR3 length: 13 residues. V was cut by 4 bases and J by 4 bases, with 11 bases left in between. CDR1 and CDR2 from the germline V gene are ENHRY and SYGVKD. This chain's CDR3 is CAISGTREYEQYF. The CDR3 region has the DNA TGTGCCATCAGTGGGACACGGGAGTACGAGCAGTACTTC.

The CDR3 nucleotides read TGTGCCAGCTCACCACTGCAGGGGGGCTCCTACGAGCAGTACTTC. Its translation is CASSPLQGGSYEQYF. This chain links TRBV18 with TRBJ2-7; weak D call: TRBD1 (7 bases). CDR1 and CDR2 (germline): KGHSH, LQKENI. CDR3 length: 15 amino acids. V lost 1 base to trimming and J lost 0 bases, with 10 bases between them.

The rearrangement uses TRBV2 and TRBJ2-1; maybe TRBD1 (5 bases). The CDR3 length is 18 residues. The V end was cut by 3 bases, the J end by 1 base, with 19 bases between. CDR1 is SNHLY and CDR2 is FYNNEI in the germline V gene. CDR3 sequence (DNA): TGTGCCAGCAGTGACCCAGGGAACCCAAAATTTTCCTACAATGAGCAGTTCTTC. This translates into CASSDPGNPKFSYNEQFF.

V gene TRBV5-1 combines with J gene TRBJ1-1, with TRBD1 matching 9 bases. The CDR3 is made up of 15 amino acids. With V trimmed by 4 bases and J by 1 base, 5 bases remained unmatched. The germline gives CDR1 SGHRS, CDR2 YFSETQ. CDR3 sequence: CASSLDRGSNTEAFF. For the CDR3, the DNA is TGCGCCAGCAGCCTGGACAGGGGCTCGAACACTGAAGCTTTCTTT.

A single count supports this clone. The chain links TRBV19 to TRBJ1-1; perhaps TRBD1 as D (5 bases). V lost 7 bases and J 7 bases, leaving 10 bases between the germline ends. Germline CDR1 and CDR2: LNHDA and SQIVND (reference sequence). This CDR3 is built from 11 residues. The CDR3 DNA follows: TGTGCCAGTACCCGGACATATGAAGCTTTCTTT. It is translated as CASTRTYEAFF.

This chain joins TRBV7-2 and TRBJ1-1; D is unclear. This CDR3 region has 13 residues. Looked up from germline, CDR1 is SGHTA and CDR2 is FQGNSA. Trimming took off 5 bases at V and 3 bases at J, with 10 bases between the two ends. The CDR3 region is CASSREIYTEAFF. Written as DNA, the CDR3 is TGTGCCAGCAGCCGCGAAATTTACACTGAAGCTTTCTTT. The full variable domain, completed using reference TRBV7-2 and TRBJ1-1, is GAGVSQSPSNKVTEKGKDVELRCDPISGHTALYWYRQSLGQGLEFLIYFQGNSAPDKSGLPSDRFSAERTGGSVSTLTIQRTQQEDSAVYLCASSREIYTEAFFGQGTRLTVV.

This rearrangement joins TRBV4-1 to TRBJ1-4; D is ambiguous. Germline V CDR1 and CDR2: MGHRA, YSYEKL. The CDR3 runs to 16 residues. V was clipped by 1 base and J by 8 bases, with 17 bases between them. The CDR3 loop reads CASSQVGRTAGEKLFF. Written as DNA, the CDR3 is TGCGCCAGCAGCCAAGTAGGAAGGACGGCGGGGGAAAAACTGTTTTTT.

The chain recombines TRBV19 with TRBJ2-2; D is possibly TRBD2 (7 bases). V shed 7 bases and J shed 6 bases, with 18 bases lying between them. The CDR3 length is 15 residues. CDR1 is LNHDA, CDR2 SQIVND, per germline (reference sequence). The DNA for the CDR3 is TGTGCCAGTAAGGATGCGGGGGCGGCCGCCGGGGAGCTGTTTTTT. This translates into CASKDAGAAAGELFF.

The V gene is TRBV19, the J gene TRBJ2-2; weak D call: TRBD1 (6 bases). Germline loops: CDR1 LNHDA, CDR2 SQIVND (reference sequence). V was shortened by 7 bases and J by 2 bases, with 17 bases between the two germline ends. There are 16 residues in the CDR3. CDR3 in DNA: TGTGCCAGTACGAGTGGGGCAGGGGAAAACACCGGGGAGCTGTTTTTT. This translates into CASTSGAGENTGELFF.

This clone was seen once. The V and J genes are TRBV29-1 and TRBJ1-1, with D perhaps matching TRBD1 (5 bases). The germline CDR1 and CDR2 sequences are SQVTM and ANQGSEA. V was cut by 6 bases and J by 7 bases, with 15 bases left in between. CDR3 size: 12 residues. Here the CDR3 reads CSVIRGYGEAFF. CDR3 DNA sequence: TGCAGCGTCATAAGGGGATACGGTGAAGCTTTCTTT.

DNA for the CDR3: TGTGCCAGCAGCTCTAAATACAGGGACATGAACACTGAAGCTTTCTTT. Protein sequence: CASSSKYRDMNTEAFF. The V and J genes are TRBV7-3 and TRBJ1-1; weak D call: TRBD1 (6 bases). This CDR3 spans 16 amino acids. V was trimmed by 4 bases and J by 0 bases, leaving 15 bases between them. The germline V gene has CDR1 SGHTA and CDR2 FQGTGA.